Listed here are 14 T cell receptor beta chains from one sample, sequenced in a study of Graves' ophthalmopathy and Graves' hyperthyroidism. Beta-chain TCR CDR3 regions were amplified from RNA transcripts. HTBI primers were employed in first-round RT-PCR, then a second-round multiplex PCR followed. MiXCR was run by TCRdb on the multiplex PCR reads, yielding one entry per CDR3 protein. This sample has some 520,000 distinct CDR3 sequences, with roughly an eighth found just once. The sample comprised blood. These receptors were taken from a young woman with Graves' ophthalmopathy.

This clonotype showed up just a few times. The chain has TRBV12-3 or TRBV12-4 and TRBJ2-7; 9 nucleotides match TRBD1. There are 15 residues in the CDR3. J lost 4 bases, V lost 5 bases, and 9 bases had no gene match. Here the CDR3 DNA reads TGTGCCAGCAGTGCCCGGGACAGGGCTTTGTACGAGCAGTACTTC. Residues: CASSARDRALYEQYF.

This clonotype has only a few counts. The CDR3 DNA reads TGTGCCAGCAGTTTATCGGGACAGGCTGATAATTCACCCCTCCACTTT. Its translation is CASSLSGQADNSPLHF. The chain uses TRBV27 and TRBJ1-6; TRBD1 matches at 8 bases. The CDR3 totals 16 residues. Germline trimming cut 0 bases from V and 5 bases from J; bases unmatched to any gene: 3. CDR1 is MNHEY and CDR2 is SMNVEV in the germline V gene (reference sequence).

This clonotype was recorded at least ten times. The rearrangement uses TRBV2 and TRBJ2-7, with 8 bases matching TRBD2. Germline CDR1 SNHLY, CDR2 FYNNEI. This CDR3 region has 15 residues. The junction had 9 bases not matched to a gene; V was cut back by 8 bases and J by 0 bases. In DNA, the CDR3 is TGTGCCAGCTCACGGGGGGGGGGTTTCTCCTACGAGCAGTACTTC. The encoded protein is CASSRGGGFSYEQYF.

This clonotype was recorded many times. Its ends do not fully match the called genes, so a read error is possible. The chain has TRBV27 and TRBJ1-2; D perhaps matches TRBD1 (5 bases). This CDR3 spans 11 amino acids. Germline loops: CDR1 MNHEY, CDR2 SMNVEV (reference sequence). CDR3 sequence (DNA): TGTGTCAGCAGGGACGACTATGGCTACACCTTC. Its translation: CVSRDDYGYTF.

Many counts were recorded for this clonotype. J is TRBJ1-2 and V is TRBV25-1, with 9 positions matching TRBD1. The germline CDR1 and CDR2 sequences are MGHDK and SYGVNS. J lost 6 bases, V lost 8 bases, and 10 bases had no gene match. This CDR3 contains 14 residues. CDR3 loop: CASGTGGGTDGYTF. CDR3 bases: TGTGCCAGCGGAACAGGGGGCGGTACGGATGGCTACACCTTC.

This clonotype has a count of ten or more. CDR3 protein: CATTGNTGELFF. CDR3 sequence (DNA): TGTGCCACGACAGGGAACACCGGGGAGCTGTTTTTT. The chain combines TRBV10-3 with TRBJ2-2, with D tentatively TRBD1 (6 bases). The CDR3 covers 12 residues. V was trimmed by 10 bases and J by 1 base, leaving 7 bases between them. Germline values: CDR1 ENHRY, CDR2 SYGVKD.

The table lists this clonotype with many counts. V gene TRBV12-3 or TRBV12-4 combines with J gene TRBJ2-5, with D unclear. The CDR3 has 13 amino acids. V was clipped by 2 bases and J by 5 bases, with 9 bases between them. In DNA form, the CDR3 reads TGTGCCAGCAGTTTACGCGGTTCGGAGACCCAGTACTTC. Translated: CASSLRGSETQYF.

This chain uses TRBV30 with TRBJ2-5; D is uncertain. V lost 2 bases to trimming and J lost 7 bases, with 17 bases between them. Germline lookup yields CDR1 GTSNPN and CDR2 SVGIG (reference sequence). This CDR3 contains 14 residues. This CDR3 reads CAWSSDRLLRTQYF. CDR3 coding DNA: TGTGCCTGGAGTTCGGACCGCCTTTTGCGGACCCAGTACTTC. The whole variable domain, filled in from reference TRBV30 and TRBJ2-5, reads SQTIHQWPATLVQPVGSPLSLECTVEGTSNPNLYWYRQAAGRGLQLLFYSVGIGQISSEVPQNLSASRPQDRQFILSSKKLLLSDSGFYLCAWSSDRLLRTQYFGPGTRLLVL.

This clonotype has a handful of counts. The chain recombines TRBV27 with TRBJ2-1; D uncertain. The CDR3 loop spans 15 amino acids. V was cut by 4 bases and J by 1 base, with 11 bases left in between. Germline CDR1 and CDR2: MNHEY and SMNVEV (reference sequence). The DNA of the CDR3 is TGTGCCAGCAGTTATCGGAGAGATTCCTACAATGAGCAGTTCTTC. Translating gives CASSYRRDSYNEQFF.

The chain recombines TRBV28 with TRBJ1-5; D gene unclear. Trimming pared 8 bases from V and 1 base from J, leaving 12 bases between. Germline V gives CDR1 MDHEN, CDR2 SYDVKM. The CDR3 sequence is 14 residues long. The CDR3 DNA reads TGTGCCAGCGCGGGCCATGAAAGCAATCAGCCCCAGCATTTT. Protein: CASAGHESNQPQHF.

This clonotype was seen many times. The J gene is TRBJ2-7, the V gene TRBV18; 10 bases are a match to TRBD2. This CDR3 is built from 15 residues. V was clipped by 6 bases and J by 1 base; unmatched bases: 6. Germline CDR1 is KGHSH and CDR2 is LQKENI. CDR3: CASSKLAGTSYEQYF. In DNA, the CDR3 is TGTGCCAGCTCTAAACTAGCGGGGACTTCCTACGAGCAGTACTTC. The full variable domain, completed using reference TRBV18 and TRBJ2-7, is NAGVMQNPRHLVRRRGQEARLRCSPMKGHSHVYWYRQLPEEGLKFMVYLQKENIIDESGMPKERFSAEFPKEGPSILRIQQVVRGDSAAYFCASSKLAGTSYEQYFGPGTRLTVT.

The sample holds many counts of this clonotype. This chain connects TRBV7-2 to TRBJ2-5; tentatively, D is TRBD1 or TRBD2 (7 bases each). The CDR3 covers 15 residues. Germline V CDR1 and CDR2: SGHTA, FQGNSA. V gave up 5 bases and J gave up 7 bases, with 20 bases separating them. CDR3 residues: CASSLQGGALTTQYF. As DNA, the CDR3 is TGTGCCAGCAGCCTTCAGGGGGGGGCCTTGACGACCCAGTACTTC. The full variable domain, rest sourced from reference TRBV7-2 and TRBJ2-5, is GAGVSQSPSNKVTEKGKDVELRCDPISGHTALYWYRQSLGQGLEFLIYFQGNSAPDKSGLPSDRFSAERTGGSVSTLTIQRTQQEDSAVYLCASSLQGGALTTQYFGPGTRLLVL.

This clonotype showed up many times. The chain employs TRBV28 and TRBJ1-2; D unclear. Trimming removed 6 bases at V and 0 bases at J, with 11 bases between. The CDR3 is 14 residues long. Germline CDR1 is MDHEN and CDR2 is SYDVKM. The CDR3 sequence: CASSAPWTNYGYTF. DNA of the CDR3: TGTGCCAGCAGCGCCCCGTGGACTAACTATGGCTACACCTTC.

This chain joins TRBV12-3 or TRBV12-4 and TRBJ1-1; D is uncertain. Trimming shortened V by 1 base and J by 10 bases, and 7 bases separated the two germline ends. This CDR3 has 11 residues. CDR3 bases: TGTGCCAGCAGTTTAGGGTTGGCAGCTTTCTTT. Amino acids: CASSLGLAAFF.